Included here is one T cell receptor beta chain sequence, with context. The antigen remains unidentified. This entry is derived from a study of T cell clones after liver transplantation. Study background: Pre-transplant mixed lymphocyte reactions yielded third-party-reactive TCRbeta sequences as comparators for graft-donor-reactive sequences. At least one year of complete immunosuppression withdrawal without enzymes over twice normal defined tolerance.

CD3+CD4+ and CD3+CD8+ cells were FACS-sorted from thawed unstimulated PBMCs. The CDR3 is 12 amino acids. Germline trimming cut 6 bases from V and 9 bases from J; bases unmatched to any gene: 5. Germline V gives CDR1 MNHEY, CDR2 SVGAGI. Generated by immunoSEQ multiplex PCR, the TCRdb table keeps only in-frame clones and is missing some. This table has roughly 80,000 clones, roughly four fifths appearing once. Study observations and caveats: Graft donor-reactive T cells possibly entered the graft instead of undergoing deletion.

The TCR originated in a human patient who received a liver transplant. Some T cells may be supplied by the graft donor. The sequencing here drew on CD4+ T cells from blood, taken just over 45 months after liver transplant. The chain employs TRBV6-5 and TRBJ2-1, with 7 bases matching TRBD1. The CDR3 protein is CASRQGKGEQFF. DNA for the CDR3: TGTGCCAGCAGACAGGGGAAGGGTGAGCAGTTCTTC.